The rows below give T cell receptor beta chains drawn from one sample of a study of shared clonotypes between healthy human individuals. TCRdb keeps only in-frame clones here, not all; method: immunoSEQ multiplex PCR. Of just over 2,000,000 clones listed, 95% are singletons. The sequencing input was naive CD4+ T cells sorted from blood. These receptors all come from a man younger than 30 in good health. Both conserved end residues are part of each CDR3. A D gene is named only where the DNA matches it firmly.

v_call: TRBV29-1; d_call: -; j_call: TRBJ1-1; cdr3_aa: CSVLSGIRVNTEAFF; cdr3_nt: TGCAGCGTTTTAAGTGGGATAAGGGTTAACACTGAAGCTTTCTTT
v_call: TRBV7-2; d_call: -; j_call: TRBJ2-5; cdr3_aa: CASRAGLSQYF; cdr3_nt: TGTGCCAGCAGGGCAGGGCTCTCCCAGTACTTC
v_call: TRBV6-5; d_call: -; j_call: TRBJ1-5; cdr3_aa: CASRGSQNQPQHF; cdr3_nt: TGTGCCAGCCGTGGCAGCCAGAATCAGCCCCAGCATTTT
v_call: TRBV5-1; d_call: -; j_call: TRBJ2-7; cdr3_aa: CASSLMQGPYEQYF; cdr3_nt: TGCGCCAGCAGCTTGATGCAGGGTCCCTACGAGCAGTACTTC
v_call: TRBV30; d_call: -; j_call: TRBJ1-1; cdr3_aa: CAWSVMPEVHEAFF; cdr3_nt: TGTGCCTGGAGTGTAATGCCGGAAGTTCATGAAGCTTTCTTT
v_call: TRBV11-2; d_call: TRBD1; j_call: TRBJ2-1; cdr3_aa: CASSVSGGSYNEQFF; cdr3_nt: TGTGCCAGCAGCGTCTCAGGGGGCTCCTACAATGAGCAGTTCTTC
v_call: TRBV7-8; d_call: TRBD2; j_call: TRBJ2-5; cdr3_aa: CASSLESLAGGRETQYF; cdr3_nt: TGTGCCAGCAGCTTAGAGTCTCTGGCGGGAGGGCGAGAGACCCAGTACTTC
v_call: TRBV5-6; d_call: TRBD1; j_call: TRBJ2-7; cdr3_aa: CASSLGPDRGREQYF; cdr3_nt: TGTGCCAGCAGCTTGGGCCCGGACAGGGGGCGCGAGCAGTACTTC
v_call: TRBV5-4; d_call: TRBD1; j_call: TRBJ2-7; cdr3_aa: CASRPDRGAPEQYF; cdr3_nt: TGTGCCAGCAGACCCGACAGGGGTGCCCCCGAGCAGTACTTC
v_call: TRBV10-3; d_call: -; j_call: TRBJ1-2; cdr3_aa: CAISDPTVYGYTF; cdr3_nt: TGTGCCATCAGTGACCCGACGGTCTATGGCTACACCTTC